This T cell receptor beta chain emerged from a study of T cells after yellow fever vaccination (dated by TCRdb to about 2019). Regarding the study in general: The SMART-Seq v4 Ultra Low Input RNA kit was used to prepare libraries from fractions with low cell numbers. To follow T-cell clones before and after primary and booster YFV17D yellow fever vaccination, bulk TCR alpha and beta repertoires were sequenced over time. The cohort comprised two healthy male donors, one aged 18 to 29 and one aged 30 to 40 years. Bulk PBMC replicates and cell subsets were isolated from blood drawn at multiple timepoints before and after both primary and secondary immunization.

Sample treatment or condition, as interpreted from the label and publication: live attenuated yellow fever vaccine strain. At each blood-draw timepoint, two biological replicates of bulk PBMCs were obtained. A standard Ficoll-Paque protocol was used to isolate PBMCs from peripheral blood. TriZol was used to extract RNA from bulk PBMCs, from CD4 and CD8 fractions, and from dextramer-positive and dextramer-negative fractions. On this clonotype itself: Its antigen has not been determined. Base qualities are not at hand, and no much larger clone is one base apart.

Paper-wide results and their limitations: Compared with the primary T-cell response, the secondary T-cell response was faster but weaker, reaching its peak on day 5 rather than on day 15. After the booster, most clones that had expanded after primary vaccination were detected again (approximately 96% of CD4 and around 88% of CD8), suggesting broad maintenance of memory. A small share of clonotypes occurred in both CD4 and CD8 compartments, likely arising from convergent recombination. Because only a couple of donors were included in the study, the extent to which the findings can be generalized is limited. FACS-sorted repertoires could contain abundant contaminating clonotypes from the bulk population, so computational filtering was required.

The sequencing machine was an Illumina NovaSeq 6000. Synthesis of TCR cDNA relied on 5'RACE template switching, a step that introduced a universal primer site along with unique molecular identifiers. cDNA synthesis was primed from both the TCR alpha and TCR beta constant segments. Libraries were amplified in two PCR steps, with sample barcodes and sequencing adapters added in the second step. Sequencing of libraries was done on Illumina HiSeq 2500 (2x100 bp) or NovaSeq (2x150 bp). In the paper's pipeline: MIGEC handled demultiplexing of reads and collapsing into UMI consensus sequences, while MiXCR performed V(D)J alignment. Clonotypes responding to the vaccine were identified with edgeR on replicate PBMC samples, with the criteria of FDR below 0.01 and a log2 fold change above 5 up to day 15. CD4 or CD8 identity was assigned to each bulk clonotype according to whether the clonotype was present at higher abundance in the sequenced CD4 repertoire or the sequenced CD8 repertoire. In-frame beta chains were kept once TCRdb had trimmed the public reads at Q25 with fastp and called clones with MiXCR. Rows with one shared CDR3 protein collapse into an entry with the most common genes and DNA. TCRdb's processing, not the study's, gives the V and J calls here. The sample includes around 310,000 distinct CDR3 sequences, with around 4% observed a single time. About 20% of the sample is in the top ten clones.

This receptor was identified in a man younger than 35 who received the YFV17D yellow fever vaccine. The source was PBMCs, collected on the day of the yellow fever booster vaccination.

CDR3 protein: CASSIQTSRETQYF. The DNA is as follows: TGCGCCAGCAGTATTCAGACTAGCAGAGAGACCCAGTACTTC. The chain couples TRBV5-1 to TRBJ2-5, and 7 bases in between align with TRBD2. The germline V end is reduced by 5 bases and the J end by 4 bases; junction bases left unmatched: 8. CDR1 is given as SGHRS and CDR2 as YFSETQ, both from the germline V gene. The CDR3 has 14 amino acids, counting the end cysteine and phenylalanine. The kept DNA is CDR3 alone, 42 bases in frame from the first base.